This T cell receptor (beta chain) was sequenced for a study of blood T cell repertoires in COVID-19. Study at large: Sites in the United States, Italy and Spain provided acute and convalescent COVID-19 samples. PBMCs, B-cell-depleted T cells, or T cells were the source of the cDNA or gDNA that made up the material.

Seattle patient enrollment occurred during active infection, with longitudinal follow-up thereafter. Methods used by the authors: Counts of nucleated cells, estimated from reference gene primer amplification, were obtained. Sequencing was performed with immunoSEQ multiplex PCR; in TCRdb, only in-frame clones are kept and a portion is missing. The V and J calls and clone size come from that table; D and trimming were worked out from the DNA. The data hold roughly 41,000 clones, with approximately 80% observed a single time. Material for sequencing was peripheral blood. The TCR comes from a man between 60 and 75 years old with COVID-19, enrolled during active disease.

The CDR3 nucleotides read TGCGCCAGCAGCTTGGACACCTCCTACGAGCAGTACTTC. Translating gives CASSLDTSYEQYF. V gene TRBV5-1 combines with J gene TRBJ2-7; D is unresolved. CDR1 and CDR2 from the germline V gene are SGHRS and YFSETQ. The CDR3 extends over 13 amino acids. Deletions cut 0 bases from V and 0 bases from J, with 4 bases between.